This TCR beta chain was documented in a study of breast tumors, draining lymph nodes, adjacent tissues. This clonotype was detected many times. As yet, its antigen is unknown. Samples came from axillary lymph nodes draining the breast cancer. The CDR3 has 16 residues. CDR1 GTSNPN and CDR2 SVGIG come from the germline V gene (reference sequence). Trimming took 0 bases from V and 5 from J, leaving 16 bases between them. Regarding the study as a whole: Tumor T cell lymph node origin was a supported hypothesis, not proven. Most tumor T cells seemingly derive from lymph node, then expand in tumor. Luminal-like breast cancer showed significantly higher tumor–nontumor repertoire similarity than basal-like. Tumor TCR diversity was below lymph nodes but above nontumor tissue.

TCRdb re-analysed the multiplex PCR reads in MiXCR, keeping a single row per CDR3 protein. Among fewer than 250,000 distinct CDR3 sequences, around 32% were seen once, and the ten largest hold 1.3% to 1.5%. This sequence originates from a female donor with breast cancer. Some clones in this sample may be carry-over from other donors' samples. What was sequenced was axillary lymph node tissue. V and J are TRBV30 and TRBJ1-4; D remains unclear. The CDR3 here is CAWSVGLVLPNEKLFF. CDR3 coding DNA: TGTGCCTGGAGTGTAGGTCTGGTGCTACCGAATGAAAAACTGTTTTTT.